The rows below give T cell receptor beta chains drawn from one sample of a study of Ad26.COV2.S vaccination and SARS-CoV-2 variants. Assay: immunoSEQ multiplex PCR; the TCRdb copy retains only in-frame clones and omits some. The sample includes 450,000 to 550,000 clones, about 89% of them seen just once. This specimen was peripheral blood, taken in a trial of Ad26.COV2.S vaccine versus placebo. Receptors originate from a person between 18 and 59 years old who received the Ad26.COV2.S COVID-19 vaccine or a placebo. Both conserved end residues are part of each CDR3. The D gene is left open where the match is weak.

v_gene	len	d_gene	j_gene	CDR3aa
TRBV2	14	TRBD2	TRBJ2-1	CASIGLASTHEQFF
TRBV27	16	.	TRBJ1-1	CASSPMTGSVNTEAFF
TRBV6-5	15	TRBD1	TRBJ1-2	CASSRVGQGSYGYTF
TRBV6-1	16	.	TRBJ2-7	CASSGPRGHLSYEQYF
TRBV4-2	13	.	TRBJ2-5	CASSQGQMETQYF
TRBV6-5	16	TRBD1	TRBJ1-3	CASSYTRQGIGNTIYF
TRBV6-5	13	.	TRBJ1-1	CASSYRVGSSAFF
TRBV9	14	.	TRBJ2-3	CASSVAQGPDTQYF
TRBV27	15	TRBD1	TRBJ2-7	CASSCTPGQGYEQYF
TRBV6-6	14	.	TRBJ2-7	CASNQQAYSYEQYF
TRBV28	15	.	TRBJ1-3	CASSPSQGYGNTIYF
TRBV2	15	TRBD1	TRBJ1-5	CASSGDSYSNQPQHF
TRBV15	16	.	TRBJ2-7	CATSRASSPGHYEQYF
TRBV9	21	.	TRBJ1-2	CASSVDDFAVIGRPGEEGYTF
TRBV28	15	.	TRBJ1-3	CASRPSGSSGNTIYF
TRBV7-9	14	TRBD1	TRBJ1-4	CASLRTGPLEKLFF
TRBV6-6	16	TRBD2	TRBJ2-1	CASSYYGGSSYNEQFF
TRBV5-1	15	.	TRBJ2-2	CASSLGDTSYGELFF
TRBV4-1	14	.	TRBJ1-4	CASSPGTLNEKLFF
TRBV5-8	14	.	TRBJ2-7	CASSLFAGTYEQYF
TRBV21-1	18	.	TRBJ1-1	CASSTAPRGSRKNTEAFF
TRBV7-2	15	.	TRBJ1-5	CASSPVGLSNQPQHF
TRBV2	13	TRBD1	TRBJ1-2	CASSRTGYYGYTF
TRBV18	16	TRBD1	TRBJ1-5	CASSGTGGSNNQPQHF
TRBV20-1	11	.	TRBJ1-2	CSARGLDGYTF
TRBV29-1	12	.	TRBJ1-4	CSASSSFEKLFF
TRBV5-1	15	TRBD1	TRBJ2-1	CASSSTGPTYNEQFF
TRBV10-2	13	.	TRBJ1-1	CATGIEPNTEAFF
TRBV7-8	17	TRBD2	TRBJ2-5	CASSFSRLAGGVETQYF
TRBV28	18	TRBD1	TRBJ1-2	CASRPENRDRGRVYGYTF
TRBV4-1	16	TRBD1	TRBJ2-1	CASSQGYSRDRGLGFF
TRBV13	15	TRBD1	TRBJ1-2	CASSRRGQGMSGYTF
TRBV19	12	.	TRBJ2-2	CASKEYPGELFF
TRBV28	15	TRBD1	TRBJ1-5	CASSLVTGINQPQHF
TRBV6-6	15	TRBD1	TRBJ1-6	CASSAYSQGNSPLHF
TRBV7-9	15	.	TRBJ1-4	CASSLAGSGSEKLFF